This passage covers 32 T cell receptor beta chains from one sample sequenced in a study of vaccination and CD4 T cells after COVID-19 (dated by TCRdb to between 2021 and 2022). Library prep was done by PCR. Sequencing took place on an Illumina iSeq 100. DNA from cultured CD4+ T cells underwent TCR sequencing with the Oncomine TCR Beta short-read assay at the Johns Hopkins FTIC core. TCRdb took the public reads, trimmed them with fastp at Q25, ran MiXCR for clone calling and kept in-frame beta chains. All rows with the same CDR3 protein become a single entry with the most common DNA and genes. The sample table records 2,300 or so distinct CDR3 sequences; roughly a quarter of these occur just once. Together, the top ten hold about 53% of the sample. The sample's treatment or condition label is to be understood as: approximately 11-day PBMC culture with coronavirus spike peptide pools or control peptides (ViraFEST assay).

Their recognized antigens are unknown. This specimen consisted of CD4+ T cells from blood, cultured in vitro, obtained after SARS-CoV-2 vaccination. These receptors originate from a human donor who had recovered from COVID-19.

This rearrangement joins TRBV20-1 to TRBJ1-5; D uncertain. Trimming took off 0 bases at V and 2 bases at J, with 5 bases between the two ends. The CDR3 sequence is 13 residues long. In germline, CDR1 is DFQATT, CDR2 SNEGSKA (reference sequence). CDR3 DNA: TGCAGTGCTAGAGACAGCGGCAATCAGCCCCAGCATTTT. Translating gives CSARDSGNQPQHF.

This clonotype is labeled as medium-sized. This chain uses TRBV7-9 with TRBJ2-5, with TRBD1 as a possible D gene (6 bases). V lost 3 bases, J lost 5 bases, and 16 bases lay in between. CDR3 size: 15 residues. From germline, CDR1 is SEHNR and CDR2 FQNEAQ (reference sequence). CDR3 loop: CASSFGTGTWETQYF. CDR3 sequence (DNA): TGTGCCAGCAGCTTTGGTACAGGGACGTGGGAGACCCAGTACTTC.

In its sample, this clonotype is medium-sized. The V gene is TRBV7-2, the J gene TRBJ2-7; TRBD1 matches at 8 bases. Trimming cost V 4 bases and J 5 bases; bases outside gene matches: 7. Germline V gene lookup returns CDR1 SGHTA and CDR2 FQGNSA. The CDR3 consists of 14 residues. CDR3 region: CASSSEWTGHEQYF. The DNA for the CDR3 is TGTGCCAGCAGCTCCGAATGGACAGGGCACGAGCAGTACTTC.

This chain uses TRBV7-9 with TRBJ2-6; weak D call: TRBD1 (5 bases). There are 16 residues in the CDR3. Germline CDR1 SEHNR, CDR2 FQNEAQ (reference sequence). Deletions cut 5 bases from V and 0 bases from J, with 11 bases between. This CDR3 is CASSIRQTSGANVLTF. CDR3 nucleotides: TGTGCCAGCAGCATCCGACAGACCTCTGGGGCCAACGTCCTGACTTTC.

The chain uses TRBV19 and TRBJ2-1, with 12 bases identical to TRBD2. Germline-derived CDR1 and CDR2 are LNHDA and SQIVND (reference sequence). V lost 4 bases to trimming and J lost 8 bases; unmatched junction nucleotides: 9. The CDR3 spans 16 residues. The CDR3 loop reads CASSSSTSGGSYEQFF. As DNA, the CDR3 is TGTGCCAGTAGTAGTTCAACTAGCGGGGGGTCCTATGAGCAGTTCTTC.

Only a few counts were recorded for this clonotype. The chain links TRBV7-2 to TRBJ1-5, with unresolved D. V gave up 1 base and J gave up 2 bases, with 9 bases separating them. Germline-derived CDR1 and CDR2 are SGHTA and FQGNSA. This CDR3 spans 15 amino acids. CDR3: CASSLVGLGNQPQHF. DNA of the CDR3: TGTGCCAGCAGCTTAGTAGGACTGGGCAATCAGCCCCAGCATTTT.

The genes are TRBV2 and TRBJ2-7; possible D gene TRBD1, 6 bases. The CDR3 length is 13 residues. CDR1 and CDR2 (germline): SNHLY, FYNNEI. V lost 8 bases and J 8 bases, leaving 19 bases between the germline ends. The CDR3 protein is CASAPGHLTKQYF. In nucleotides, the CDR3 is TGTGCCAGCGCTCCGGGACATTTGACCAAGCAGTACTTC.

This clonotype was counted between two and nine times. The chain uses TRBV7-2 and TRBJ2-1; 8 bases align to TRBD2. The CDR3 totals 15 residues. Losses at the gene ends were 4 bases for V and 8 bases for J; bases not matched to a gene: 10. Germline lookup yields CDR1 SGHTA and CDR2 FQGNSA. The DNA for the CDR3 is TGTGCCAGCAGCTCCCCGGGGGGGGACGCGTATGAGCAGTTCTTC. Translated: CASSSPGGDAYEQFF.

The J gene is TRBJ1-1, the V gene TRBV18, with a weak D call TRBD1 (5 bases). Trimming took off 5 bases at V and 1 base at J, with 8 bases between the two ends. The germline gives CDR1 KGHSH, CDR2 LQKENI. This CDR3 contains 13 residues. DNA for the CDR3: TGTGCCAGCTCAGGGGGGTGGAACACTGAAGCTTTCTTT. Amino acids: CASSGGWNTEAFF.

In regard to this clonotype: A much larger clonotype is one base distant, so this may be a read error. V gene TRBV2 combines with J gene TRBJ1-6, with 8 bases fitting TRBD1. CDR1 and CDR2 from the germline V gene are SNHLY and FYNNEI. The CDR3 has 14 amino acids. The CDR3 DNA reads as TGTGCCAGCAGTACGACAGGGGTAATGTCACCCCCCCACTTT. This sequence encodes CASSTTGVMSPPHF.

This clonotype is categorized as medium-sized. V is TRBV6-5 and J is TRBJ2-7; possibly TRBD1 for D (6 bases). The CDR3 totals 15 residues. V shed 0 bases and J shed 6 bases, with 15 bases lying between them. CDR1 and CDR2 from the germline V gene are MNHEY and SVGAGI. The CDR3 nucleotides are TGTGCCAGCAGTTACTCCGTCGGCAGGGGAGCCGAGCAGTACTTC. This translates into CASSYSVGRGAEQYF.

CDR3 residues: CASSPKASGGGTDTQYF. CDR3 in DNA: TGTGCCAGCAGCCCAAAGGCTAGCGGGGGGGGCACAGATACGCAGTATTTT. The gene calls are TRBV7-3 and TRBJ2-3; 12 bases align to TRBD2. This CDR3 spans 17 amino acids. The V segment lost 5 bases and the J segment 1 base; nucleotides outside the gene matches: 7. Germline V gives CDR1 SGHTA, CDR2 FQGTGA.

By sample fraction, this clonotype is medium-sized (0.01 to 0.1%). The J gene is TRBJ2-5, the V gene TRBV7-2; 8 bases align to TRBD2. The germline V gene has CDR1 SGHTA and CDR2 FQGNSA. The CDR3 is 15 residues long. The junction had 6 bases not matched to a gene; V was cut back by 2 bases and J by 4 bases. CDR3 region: CASSLRGGARETQYF. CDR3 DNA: TGTGCCAGCAGCTTACGGGGGGGGGCCCGAGAGACCCAGTACTTC.

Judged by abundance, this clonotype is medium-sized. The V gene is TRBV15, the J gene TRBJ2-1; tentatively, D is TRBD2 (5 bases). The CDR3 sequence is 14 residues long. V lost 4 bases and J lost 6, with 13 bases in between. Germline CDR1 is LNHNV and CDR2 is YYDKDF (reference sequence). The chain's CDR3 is CATSIRLPFNEQFF. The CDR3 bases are TGTGCCACCAGCATCCGACTACCTTTCAATGAGCAGTTCTTC. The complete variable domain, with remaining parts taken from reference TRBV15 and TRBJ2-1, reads DAMVIQNPRYQVTQFGKPVTLSCSQTLNHNVMYWYQQKSSQAPKLLFHYYDKDFNNEADTPDNFQSRRPNTSFCFLDIRSPGLGDTAMYLCATSIRLPFNEQFFGPGTRLTVL.

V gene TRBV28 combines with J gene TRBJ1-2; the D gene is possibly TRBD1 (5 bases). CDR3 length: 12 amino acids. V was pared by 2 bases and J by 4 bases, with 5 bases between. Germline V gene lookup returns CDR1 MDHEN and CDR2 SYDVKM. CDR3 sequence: CASSLQGYGYTF. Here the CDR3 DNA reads TGTGCCAGCAGTTTACAGGGCTATGGCTACACCTTC.

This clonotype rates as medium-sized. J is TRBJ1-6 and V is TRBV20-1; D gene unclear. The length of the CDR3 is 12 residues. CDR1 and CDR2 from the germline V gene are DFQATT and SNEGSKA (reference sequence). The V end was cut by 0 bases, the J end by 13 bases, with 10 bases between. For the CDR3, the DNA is TGCAGTGCTAGAGAGGGCCCGAGCCCCCTCCACTTT. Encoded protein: CSAREGPSPLHF.

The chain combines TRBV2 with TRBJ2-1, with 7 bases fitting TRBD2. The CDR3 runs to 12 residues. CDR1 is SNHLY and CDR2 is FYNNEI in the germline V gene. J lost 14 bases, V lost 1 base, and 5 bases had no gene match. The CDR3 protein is CASSEGWGGKFF. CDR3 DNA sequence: TGTGCCAGCAGTGAAGGTTGGGGGGGGAAGTTCTTC.

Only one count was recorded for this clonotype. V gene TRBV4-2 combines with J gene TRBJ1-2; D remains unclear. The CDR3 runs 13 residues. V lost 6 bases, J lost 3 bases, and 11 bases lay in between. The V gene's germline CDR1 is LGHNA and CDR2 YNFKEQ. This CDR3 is CASREGEDYGYTF. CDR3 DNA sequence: TGTGCCAGCAGGGAGGGTGAAGACTATGGCTACACCTTC.

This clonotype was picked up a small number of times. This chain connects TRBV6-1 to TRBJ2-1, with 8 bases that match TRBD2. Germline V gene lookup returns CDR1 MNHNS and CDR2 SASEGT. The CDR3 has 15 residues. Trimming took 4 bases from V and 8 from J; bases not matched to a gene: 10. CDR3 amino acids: CASSVGAGGHDEQFF. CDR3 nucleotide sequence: TGTGCCAGCAGTGTGGGGGCGGGGGGACACGATGAGCAGTTCTTC.

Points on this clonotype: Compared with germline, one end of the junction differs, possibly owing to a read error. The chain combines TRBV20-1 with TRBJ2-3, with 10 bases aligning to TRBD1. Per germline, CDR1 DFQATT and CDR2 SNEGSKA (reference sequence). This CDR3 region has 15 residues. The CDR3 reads CSAGEGTGATDTQYF. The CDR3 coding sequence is TGCAGTGCTGGAGAGGGGACAGGGGCCACAGATACGCAGTATTTT.

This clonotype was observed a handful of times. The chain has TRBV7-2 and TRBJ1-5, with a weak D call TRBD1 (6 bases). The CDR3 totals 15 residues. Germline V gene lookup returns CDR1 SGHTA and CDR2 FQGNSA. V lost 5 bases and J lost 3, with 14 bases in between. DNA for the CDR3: TGTGCCAGCAGCGCGCGACAGGTATCCAATCAGCCCCAGCATTTT. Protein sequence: CASSARQVSNQPQHF. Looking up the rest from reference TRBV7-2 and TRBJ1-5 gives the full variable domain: GAGVSQSPSNKVTEKGKDVELRCDPISGHTALYWYRQSLGQGLEFLIYFQGNSAPDKSGLPSDRFSAERTGGSVSTLTIQRTQQEDSAVYLCASSARQVSNQPQHFGDGTRLSIL.

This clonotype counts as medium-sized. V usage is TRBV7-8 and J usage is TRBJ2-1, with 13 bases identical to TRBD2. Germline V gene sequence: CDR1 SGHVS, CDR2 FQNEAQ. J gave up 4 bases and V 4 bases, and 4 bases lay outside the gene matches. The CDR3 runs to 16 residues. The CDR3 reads CASSSTGLAGYNEQFF. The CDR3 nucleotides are TGTGCCAGCAGCTCCACGGGACTAGCGGGGTACAATGAGCAGTTCTTC.

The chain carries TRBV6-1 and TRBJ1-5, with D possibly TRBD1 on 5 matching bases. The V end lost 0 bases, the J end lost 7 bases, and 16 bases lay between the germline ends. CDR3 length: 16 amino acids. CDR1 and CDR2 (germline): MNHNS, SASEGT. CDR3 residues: CASSEARILGRQPQHF. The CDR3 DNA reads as TGTGCCAGCAGTGAAGCGCGAATTCTGGGACGGCAGCCCCAGCATTTT.

The CDR3 DNA follows: TGCAGTGCTACAAGACCGGGACTCTCAGATACGCAGTATTTT. Protein sequence: CSATRPGLSDTQYF. The chain carries TRBV20-1 and TRBJ2-3, with D perhaps TRBD2 (6 bases). Germline CDR1 reads DFQATT; CDR2 reads SNEGSKA (reference sequence). The length of the CDR3 is 14 residues. The V end lost 4 bases, the J end lost 4 bases, and 15 bases lay between the germline ends.

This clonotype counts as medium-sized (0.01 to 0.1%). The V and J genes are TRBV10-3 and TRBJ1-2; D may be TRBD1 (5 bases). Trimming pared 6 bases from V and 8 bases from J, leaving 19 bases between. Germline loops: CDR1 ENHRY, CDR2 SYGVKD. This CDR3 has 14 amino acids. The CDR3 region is CAISPRDSTGGYTF. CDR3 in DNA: TGTGCCATCAGCCCCCGGGACTCCACCGGGGGCTACACCTTC.

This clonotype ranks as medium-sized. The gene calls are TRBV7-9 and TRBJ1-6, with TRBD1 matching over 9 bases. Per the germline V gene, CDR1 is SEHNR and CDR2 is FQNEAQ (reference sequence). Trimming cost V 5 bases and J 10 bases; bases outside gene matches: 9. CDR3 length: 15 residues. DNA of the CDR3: TGTGCCAGCAGCCCCCGGACAGGGGTCAACTCACCCCTCCACTTT. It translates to CASSPRTGVNSPLHF.

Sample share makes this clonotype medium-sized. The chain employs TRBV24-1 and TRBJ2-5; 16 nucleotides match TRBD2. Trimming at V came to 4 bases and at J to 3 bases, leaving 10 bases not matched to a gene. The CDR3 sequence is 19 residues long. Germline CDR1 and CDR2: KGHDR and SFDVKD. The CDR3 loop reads CATSDPGTSGGAGEETQYF. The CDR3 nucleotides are TGTGCCACCAGTGACCCTGGGACTAGCGGGGGGGCTGGGGAAGAGACCCAGTACTTC.

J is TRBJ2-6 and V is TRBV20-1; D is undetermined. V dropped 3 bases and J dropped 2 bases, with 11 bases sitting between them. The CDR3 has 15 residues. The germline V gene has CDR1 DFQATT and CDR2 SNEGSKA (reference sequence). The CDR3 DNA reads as TGCAGTGCTAGGATTAGGCAGCCTGGGGCCAACGTCCTGACTTTC. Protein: CSARIRQPGANVLTF.

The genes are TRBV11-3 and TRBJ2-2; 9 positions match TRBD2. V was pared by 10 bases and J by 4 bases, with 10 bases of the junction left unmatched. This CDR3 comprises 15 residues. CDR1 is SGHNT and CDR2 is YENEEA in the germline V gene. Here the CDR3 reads CATSPGTSPTGELFF. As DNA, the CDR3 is TGTGCCACCTCACCCGGGACTAGCCCCACCGGGGAGCTGTTTTTT.

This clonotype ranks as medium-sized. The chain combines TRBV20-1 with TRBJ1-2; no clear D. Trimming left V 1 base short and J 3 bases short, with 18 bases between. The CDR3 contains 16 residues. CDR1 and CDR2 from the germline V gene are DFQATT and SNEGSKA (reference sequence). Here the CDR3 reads CSARAVGEAHDYGYTF. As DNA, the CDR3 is TGCAGTGCTAGAGCGGTTGGGGAAGCCCACGACTATGGCTACACCTTC.

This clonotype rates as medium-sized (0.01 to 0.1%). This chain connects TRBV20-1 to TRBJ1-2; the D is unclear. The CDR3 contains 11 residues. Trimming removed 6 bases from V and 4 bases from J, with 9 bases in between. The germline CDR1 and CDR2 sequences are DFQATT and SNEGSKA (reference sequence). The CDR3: CSAARSYGYTF. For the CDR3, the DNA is TGCAGTGCAGCCAGGAGCTATGGCTACACCTTC.

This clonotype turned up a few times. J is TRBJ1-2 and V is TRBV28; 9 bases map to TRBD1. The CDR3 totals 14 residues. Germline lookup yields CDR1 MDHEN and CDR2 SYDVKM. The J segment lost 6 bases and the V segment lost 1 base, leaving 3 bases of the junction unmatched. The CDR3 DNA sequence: TGTGCCAGCAGTTTATTCACAGGGGGCGATGGCTACACCTTC. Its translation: CASSLFTGGDGYTF.